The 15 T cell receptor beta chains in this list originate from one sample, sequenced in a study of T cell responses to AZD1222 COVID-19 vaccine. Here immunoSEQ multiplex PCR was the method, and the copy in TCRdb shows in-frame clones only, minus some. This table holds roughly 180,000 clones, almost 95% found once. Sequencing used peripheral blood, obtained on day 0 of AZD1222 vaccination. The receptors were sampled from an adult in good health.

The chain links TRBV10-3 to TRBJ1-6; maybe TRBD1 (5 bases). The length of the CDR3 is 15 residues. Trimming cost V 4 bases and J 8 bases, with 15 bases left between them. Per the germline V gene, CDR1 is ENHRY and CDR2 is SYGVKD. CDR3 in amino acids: CAISVQGQLDSPLHF. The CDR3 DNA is TGTGCCATCAGTGTTCAGGGCCAATTGGATTCACCCCTCCACTTT.

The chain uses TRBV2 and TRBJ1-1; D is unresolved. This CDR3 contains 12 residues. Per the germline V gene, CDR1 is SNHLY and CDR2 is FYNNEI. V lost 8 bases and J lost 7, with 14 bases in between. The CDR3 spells CASGSYGYEAFF. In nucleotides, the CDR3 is TGTGCCAGCGGTTCGTACGGATATGAAGCTTTCTTT.

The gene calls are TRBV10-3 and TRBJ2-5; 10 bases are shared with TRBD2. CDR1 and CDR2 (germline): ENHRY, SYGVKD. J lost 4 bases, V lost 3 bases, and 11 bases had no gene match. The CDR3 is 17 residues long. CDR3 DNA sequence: TGTGCCATCAGTGATCCTCGACTAGCGGGCCCGATAGAGACCCAGTACTTC. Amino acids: CAISDPRLAGPIETQYF.

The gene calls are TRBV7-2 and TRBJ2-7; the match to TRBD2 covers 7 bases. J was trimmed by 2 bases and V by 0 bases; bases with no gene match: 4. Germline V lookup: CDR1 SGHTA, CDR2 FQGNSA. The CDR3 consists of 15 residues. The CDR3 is CASSLAGGSPYEQYF. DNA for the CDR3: TGTGCCAGCAGCTTAGCTGGCGGGAGTCCCTACGAGCAGTACTTC. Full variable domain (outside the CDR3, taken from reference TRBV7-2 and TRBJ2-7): GAGVSQSPSNKVTEKGKDVELRCDPISGHTALYWYRQSLGQGLEFLIYFQGNSAPDKSGLPSDRFSAERTGGSVSTLTIQRTQQEDSAVYLCASSLAGGSPYEQYFGPGTRLTVT.

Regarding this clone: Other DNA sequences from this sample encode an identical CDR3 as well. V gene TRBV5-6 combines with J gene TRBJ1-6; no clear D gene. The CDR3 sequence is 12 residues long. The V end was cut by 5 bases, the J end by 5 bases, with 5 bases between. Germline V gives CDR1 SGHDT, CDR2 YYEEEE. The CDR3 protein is CASSSDNSPLHF. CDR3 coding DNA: TGTGCCAGCAGTTCAGATAATTCACCCCTCCACTTT. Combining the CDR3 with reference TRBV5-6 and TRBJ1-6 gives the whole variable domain DAGVTQSPTHLIKTRGQQVTLRCSPKSGHDTVSWYQQALGQGPQFIFQYYEEEERQRGNFPDRFSGHQFPNYSSELNVNALLLGDSALYLCASSSDNSPLHFGNGTRLTVT.

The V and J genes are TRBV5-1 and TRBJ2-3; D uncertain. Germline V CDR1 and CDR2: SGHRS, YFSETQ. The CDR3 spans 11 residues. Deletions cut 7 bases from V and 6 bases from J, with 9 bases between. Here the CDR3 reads CASLGSDTQYF. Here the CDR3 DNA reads TGCGCCAGCCTGGGATCGGATACGCAGTATTTT.

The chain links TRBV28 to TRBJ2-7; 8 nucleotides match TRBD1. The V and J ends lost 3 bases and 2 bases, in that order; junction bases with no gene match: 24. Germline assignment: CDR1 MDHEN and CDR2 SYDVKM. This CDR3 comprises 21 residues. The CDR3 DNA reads TGTGCCAGCAGTTTCCCAAAAAAAACCGGACAGGGCACTTACTTTACCTACGAGCAGTACTTC. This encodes CASSFPKKTGQGTYFTYEQYF.

The CDR3 protein is CASSRDRGPDTEAFF. The CDR3 DNA follows: TGTGCCAGCAGCCGTGACAGGGGGCCGGACACTGAAGCTTTCTTT. J is TRBJ1-1 and V is TRBV7-2; TRBD1 agrees at 10 bases. The CDR3 spans 15 residues. V shed 5 bases, J shed 3 bases, and the junction held 6 bases outside the gene matches. The germline V gene has CDR1 SGHTA and CDR2 FQGNSA. The whole variable domain, remainder taken from reference TRBV7-2 and TRBJ1-1, is GAGVSQSPSNKVTEKGKDVELRCDPISGHTALYWYRQSLGQGLEFLIYFQGNSAPDKSGLPSDRFSAERTGGSVSTLTIQRTQQEDSAVYLCASSRDRGPDTEAFFGQGTRLTVV.

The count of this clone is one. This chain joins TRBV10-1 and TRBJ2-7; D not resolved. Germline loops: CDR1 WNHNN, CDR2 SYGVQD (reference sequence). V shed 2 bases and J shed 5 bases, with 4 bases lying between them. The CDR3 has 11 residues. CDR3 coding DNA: TGCGCCAGCAGTGAGGGGCACGAGCAGTACTTC. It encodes CASSEGHEQYF.

This CDR3 reads CASSLTPSTNEKLFF. The CDR3 bases are TGTGCCAGCAGCTTGACACCATCAACTAATGAAAAACTGTTTTTT. The gene calls are TRBV5-4 and TRBJ1-4; D gene unclear. The CDR3 runs 15 residues. The V and J ends lost 1 base and 0 bases respectively, with 7 bases between them. Germline V gene sequence: CDR1 SGHNT, CDR2 YYREEE (reference sequence).

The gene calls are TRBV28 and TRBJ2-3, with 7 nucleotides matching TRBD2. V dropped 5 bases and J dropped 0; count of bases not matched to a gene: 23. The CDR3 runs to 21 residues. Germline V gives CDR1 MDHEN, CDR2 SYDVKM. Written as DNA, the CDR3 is TGTGCCAGCAGTAGACGTTTGGATTTGAGGGAGGGCCGGTCGAGCACAGATACGCAGTATTTT. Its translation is CASSRRLDLREGRSSTDTQYF.

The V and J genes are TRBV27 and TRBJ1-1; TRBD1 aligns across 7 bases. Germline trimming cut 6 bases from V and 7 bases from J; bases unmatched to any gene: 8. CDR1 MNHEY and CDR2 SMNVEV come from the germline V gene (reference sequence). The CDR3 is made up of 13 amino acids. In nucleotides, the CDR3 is TGTGCCAGCAGCCACGGGACAGCAAGTGAAGCTTTCTTT. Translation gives CASSHGTASEAFF.

The CDR3 here is CASSYNQTQYF. As DNA, the CDR3 is TGCGCCAGCAGCTATAACCAGACCCAGTACTTC. V is TRBV5-1 and J is TRBJ2-5; D gene ambiguous. This CDR3 spans 11 amino acids. V was cut by 3 bases and J by 6 bases, with 6 bases left in between. Germline values: CDR1 SGHRS, CDR2 YFSETQ.

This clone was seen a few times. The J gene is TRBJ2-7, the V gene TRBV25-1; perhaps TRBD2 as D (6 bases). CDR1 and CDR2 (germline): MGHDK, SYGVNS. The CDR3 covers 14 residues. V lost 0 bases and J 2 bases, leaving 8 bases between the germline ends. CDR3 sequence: CASSEYGGTYEQYF. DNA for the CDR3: TGTGCCAGCAGTGAATACGGCGGGACCTACGAGCAGTACTTC.

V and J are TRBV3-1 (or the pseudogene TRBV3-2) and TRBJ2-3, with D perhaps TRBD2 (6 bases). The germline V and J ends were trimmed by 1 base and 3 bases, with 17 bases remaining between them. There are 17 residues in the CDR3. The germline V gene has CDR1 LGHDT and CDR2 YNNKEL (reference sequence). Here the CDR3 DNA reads TGTGCCAGCAGCCAAGTAAGTCCGGGAGTTGGAACAGATACGCAGTATTTT. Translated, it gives CASSQVSPGVGTDTQYF.